This T cell receptor beta chain was sequenced in a study of blood T cell repertoires in COVID-19 (dated by TCRdb to about 2020). Study-level background: The collaborator samples originated in the United States, Italy and Spain and spanned the acute and convalescent phases of COVID-19. The repertoires were made available in a free public database intended to serve as a resource for research on the immune response to SARS-CoV-2. The material from the prospective study consisted of cDNA or gDNA derived from T cells, B-cell-depleted T cells, or PBMCs. The samples were drawn from the first 160 participants of the ongoing ImmuneRACE study and from 1,254 subjects provided by 6 global collaborators. Nearly every sample came with metadata listing a de-identified subject ID, COVID-19 status, age in years and sex. HLA class I and class II types, where available, came from metadata supplied by the sample provider rather than from assay-based typing. The dataset comprised deeply sampled blood TCRbeta repertoires from subjects exposed to, actively infected with, or recovered from COVID-19. Paper-wide results and their limitations: Clinical and demographic metadata were provided uncurated, with the amount varying by source and participant.

At the junction V is shortened by 4 bases and J by 4 bases, with 10 bases in between. The CDR3 runs 13 amino acids, cysteine and phenylalanine included. Only the CDR3 DNA stays, 39 bases, in frame from base 1. CDR1 is given as MNHEY and CDR2 as SVGEGT, both from the germline V gene. To note about this clone: Its antigen remains undetermined. No base qualities exist here, and no much larger clone lies one base off it.

Collaborating institutions collected whole blood in K2EDTA tubes following their own protocols. For TCRbeta analysis, collaborators shipped samples in one of three forms: frozen whole blood, isolated PBMCs, or DNA extracted from either of those sample types. The immunoSEQ Assay, a bias-controlled multiplex PCR, was used to amplify TCRbeta CDR3 regions from genomic DNA. The original methods were these. Within the assay, amplification of reference gene primers was used to estimate how many nucleated cells each sample contained. To quantify the absolute abundance of each unique TCRbeta CDR3 rearrangement, sequence reads were collapsed and filtered. For each sample, productive Simpson clonality was calculated as the square root of Simpson's diversity index over productive rearrangements. In its TCRdb copy, this immuneACCESS table keeps in-frame sequences only and misses some clones. Where compared with another copy, unresolved V genes explain less than half of these, and the others have no known cause. V and J calls plus clone size are reproduced from that table; the DNA served to infer D and trimming. The sample has tens of thousands of clones on record, roughly 77% of them singletons. The ten largest clones take up about 0.87% of the sample.

Sequencing was done on a sample of peripheral blood. This receptor was taken from a woman aged 70 to 79 with acute or convalescent COVID-19. This sequence uses TRBV6-2 or TRBV6-3 and TRBJ1-2, with a tentative D gene TRBD1 over 6 matching bases. Here is the DNA: TGTGCCAGCAGTTCCGGGACAAGCTATGGCTACACCTTC. It translates to CASSSGTSYGYTF.